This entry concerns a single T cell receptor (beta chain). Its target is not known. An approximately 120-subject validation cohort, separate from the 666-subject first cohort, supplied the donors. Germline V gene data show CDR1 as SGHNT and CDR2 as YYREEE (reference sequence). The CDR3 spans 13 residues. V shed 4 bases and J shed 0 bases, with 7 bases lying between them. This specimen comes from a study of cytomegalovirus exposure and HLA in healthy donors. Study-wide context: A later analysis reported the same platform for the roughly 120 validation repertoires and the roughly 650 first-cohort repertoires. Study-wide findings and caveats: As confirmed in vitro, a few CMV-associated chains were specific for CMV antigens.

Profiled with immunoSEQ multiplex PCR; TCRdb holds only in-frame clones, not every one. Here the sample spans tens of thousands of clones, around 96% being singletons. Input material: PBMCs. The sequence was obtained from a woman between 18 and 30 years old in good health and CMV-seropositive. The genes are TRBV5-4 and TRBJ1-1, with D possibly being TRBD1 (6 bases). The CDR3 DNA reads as TGTGCCAGCAGCCCAGGGGTGAACACTGAAGCTTTCTTT. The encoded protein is CASSPGVNTEAFF. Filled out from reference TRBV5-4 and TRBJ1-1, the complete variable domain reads ETGVTQSPTHLIKTRGQQVTLRCSSQSGHNTVSWYQQALGQGPQFIFQYYREEENGRGNFPPRFSGLQFPNYSSELNVNALELDDSALYLCASSPGVNTEAFFGQGTRLTVV.